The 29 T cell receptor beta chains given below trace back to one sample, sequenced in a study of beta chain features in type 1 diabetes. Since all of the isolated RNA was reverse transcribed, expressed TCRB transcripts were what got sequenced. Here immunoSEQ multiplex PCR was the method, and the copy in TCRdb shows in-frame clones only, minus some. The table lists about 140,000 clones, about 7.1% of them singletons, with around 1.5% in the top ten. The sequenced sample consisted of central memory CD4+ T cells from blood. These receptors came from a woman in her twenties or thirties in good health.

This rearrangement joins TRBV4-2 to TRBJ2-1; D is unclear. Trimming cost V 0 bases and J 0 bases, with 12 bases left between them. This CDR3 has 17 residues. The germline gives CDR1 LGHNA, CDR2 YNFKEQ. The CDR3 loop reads CASSQDEIAVSYNEQFF. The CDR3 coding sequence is TGTGCCAGCAGCCAAGATGAGATTGCGGTCTCCTACAATGAGCAGTTCTTC.

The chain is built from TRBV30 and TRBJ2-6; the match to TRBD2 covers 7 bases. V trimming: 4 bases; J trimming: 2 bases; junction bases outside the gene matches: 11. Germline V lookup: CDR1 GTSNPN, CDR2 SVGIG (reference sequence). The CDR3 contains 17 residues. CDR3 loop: CAWKTAGESPGANVLTF. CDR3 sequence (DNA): TGTGCCTGGAAAACTGCGGGAGAGTCTCCTGGGGCCAACGTCCTGACTTTC. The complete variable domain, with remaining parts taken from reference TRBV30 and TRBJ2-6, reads SQTIHQWPATLVQPVGSPLSLECTVEGTSNPNLYWYRQAAGRGLQLLFYSVGIGQISSEVPQNLSASRPQDRQFILSSKKLLLSDSGFYLCAWKTAGESPGANVLTFGAGSRLTVL.

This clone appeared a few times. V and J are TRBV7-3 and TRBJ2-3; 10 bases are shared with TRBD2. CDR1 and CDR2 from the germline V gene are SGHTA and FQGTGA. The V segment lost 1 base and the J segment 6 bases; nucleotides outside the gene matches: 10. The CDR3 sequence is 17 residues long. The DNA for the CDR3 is TGTGCCAGCAGCTTAATGGGCCTAGCGGGAGTGGAGGATACGCAGTATTTT. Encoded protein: CASSLMGLAGVEDTQYF.

For the CDR3, the DNA is TGTGCCTGGGAGGTGGGACAGAACACTGAAGCTTTCTTT. It codes for CAWEVGQNTEAFF. The V call is TRBV30, the J call TRBJ1-1, with a possible D match to TRBD1 (6 bases). Trimming removed 5 bases from V and 1 base from J, with 11 bases in between. Germline values: CDR1 GTSNPN, CDR2 SVGIG (reference sequence). The CDR3 has 13 amino acids.

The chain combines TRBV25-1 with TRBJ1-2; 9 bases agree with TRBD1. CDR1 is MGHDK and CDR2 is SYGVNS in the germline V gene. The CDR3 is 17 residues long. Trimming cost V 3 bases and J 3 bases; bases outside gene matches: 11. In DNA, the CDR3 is TGTGCCAGCAGTGACGGGACAGGGTATCTCGTGGACTATGGCTACACCTTC. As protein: CASSDGTGYLVDYGYTF.

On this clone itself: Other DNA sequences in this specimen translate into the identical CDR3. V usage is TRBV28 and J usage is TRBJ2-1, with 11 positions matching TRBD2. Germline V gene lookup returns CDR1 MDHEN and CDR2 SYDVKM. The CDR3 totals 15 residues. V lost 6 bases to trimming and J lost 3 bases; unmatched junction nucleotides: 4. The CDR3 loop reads CASRPTSGGYNEQFF. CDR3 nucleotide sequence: TGTGCCAGCAGGCCTACTAGCGGGGGCTACAATGAGCAGTTCTTC. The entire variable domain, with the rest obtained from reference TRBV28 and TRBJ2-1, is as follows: DVKVTQSSRYLVKRTGEKVFLECVQDMDHENMFWYRQDPGLGLRLIYFSYDVKMKEKGDIPEGYSVSREKKERFSLILESASTNQTSMYLCASRPTSGGYNEQFFGPGTRLTVL.

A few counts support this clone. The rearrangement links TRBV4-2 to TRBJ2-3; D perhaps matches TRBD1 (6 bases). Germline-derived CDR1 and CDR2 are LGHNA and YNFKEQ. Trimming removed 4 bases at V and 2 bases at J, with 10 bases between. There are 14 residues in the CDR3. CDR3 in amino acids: CASSPGANTDTQYF. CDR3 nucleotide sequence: TGTGCCAGCAGCCCAGGGGCGAACACAGATACGCAGTATTTT.

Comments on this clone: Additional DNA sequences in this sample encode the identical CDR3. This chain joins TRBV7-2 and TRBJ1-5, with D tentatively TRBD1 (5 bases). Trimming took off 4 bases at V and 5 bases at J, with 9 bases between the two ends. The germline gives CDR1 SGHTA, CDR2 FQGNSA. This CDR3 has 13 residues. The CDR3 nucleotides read TGTGCCAGCAGCTCCCAGGGTGATCAGCCCCAGCATTTT. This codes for CASSSQGDQPQHF. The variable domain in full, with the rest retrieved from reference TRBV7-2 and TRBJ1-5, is GAGVSQSPSNKVTEKGKDVELRCDPISGHTALYWYRQSLGQGLEFLIYFQGNSAPDKSGLPSDRFSAERTGGSVSTLTIQRTQQEDSAVYLCASSSQGDQPQHFGDGTRLSIL.

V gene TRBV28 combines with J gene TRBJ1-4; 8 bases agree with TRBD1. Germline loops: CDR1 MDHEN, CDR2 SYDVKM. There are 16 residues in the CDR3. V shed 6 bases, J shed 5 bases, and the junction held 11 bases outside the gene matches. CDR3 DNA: TGTGCCAGCAGACGGACAGGGAAGGGTTTAAATGAAAAACTGTTTTTT. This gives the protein CASRRTGKGLNEKLFF.

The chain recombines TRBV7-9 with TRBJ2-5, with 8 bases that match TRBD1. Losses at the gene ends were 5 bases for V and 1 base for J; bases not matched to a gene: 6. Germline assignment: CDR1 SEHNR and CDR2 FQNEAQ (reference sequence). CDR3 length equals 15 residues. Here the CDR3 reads CASSRTGRGQETQYF. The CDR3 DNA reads TGTGCCAGCAGCCGGACAGGGAGAGGCCAAGAGACCCAGTACTTC.

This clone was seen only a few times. CDR3 region: CASSRVPGLAGEIGDTQYF. The CDR3 DNA reads TGTGCCAGCAGCCGCGTGCCGGGACTAGCGGGAGAAATTGGAGATACGCAGTATTTT. The V call is TRBV5-6, the J call TRBJ2-3; TRBD2 matches at 14 bases. Germline-derived CDR1 and CDR2 are SGHDT and YYEEEE. The trim removed 4 bases at V and 5 bases at J, leaving 15 bases unmatched. CDR3 length: 19 residues.

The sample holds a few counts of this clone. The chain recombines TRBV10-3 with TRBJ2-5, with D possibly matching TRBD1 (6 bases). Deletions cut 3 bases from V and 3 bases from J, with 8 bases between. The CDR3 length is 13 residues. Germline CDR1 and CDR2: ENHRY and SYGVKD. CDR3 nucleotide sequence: TGTGCCATCAGTGAACAGGGAAAAGAGACCCAGTACTTC. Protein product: CAISEQGKETQYF.

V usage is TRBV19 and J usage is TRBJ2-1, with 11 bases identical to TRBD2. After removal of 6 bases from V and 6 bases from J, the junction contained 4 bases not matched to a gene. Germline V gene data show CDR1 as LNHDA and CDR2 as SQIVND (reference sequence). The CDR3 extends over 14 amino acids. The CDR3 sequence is CASSTSGGTNEQFF. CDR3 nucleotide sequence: TGTGCCAGTAGCACTAGCGGGGGCACCAATGAGCAGTTCTTC.

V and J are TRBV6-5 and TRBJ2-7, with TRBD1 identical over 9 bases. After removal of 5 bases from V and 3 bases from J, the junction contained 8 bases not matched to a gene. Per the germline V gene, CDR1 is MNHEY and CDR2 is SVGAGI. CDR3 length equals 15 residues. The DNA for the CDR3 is TGTGCCAGCAGTGGAACAGGGGGCGCGATCTACGAGCAGTACTTC. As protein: CASSGTGGAIYEQYF.

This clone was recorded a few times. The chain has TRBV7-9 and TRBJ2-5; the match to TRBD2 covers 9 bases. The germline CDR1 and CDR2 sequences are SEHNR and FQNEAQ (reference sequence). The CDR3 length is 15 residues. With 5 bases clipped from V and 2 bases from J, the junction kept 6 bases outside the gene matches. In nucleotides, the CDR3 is TGTGCCAGCAGCATACTAGCGGGCGTTCAAGAGACCCAGTACTTC. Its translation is CASSILAGVQETQYF.

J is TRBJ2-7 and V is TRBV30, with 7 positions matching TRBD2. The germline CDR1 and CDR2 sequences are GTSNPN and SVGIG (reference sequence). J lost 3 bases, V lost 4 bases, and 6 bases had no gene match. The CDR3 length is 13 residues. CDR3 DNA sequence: TGTGCCTGGACGGGAGGCCCCCTCTACGAGCAGTACTTC. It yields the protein CAWTGGPLYEQYF.

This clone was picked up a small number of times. Written as DNA, the CDR3 is TGTGCCAGCAGTTACACCCCGGGACTAGAGGGCGAGCAGTACTTC. As protein: CASSYTPGLEGEQYF. This chain connects TRBV6-5 to TRBJ2-7, with 8 positions matching TRBD2. CDR3 length: 15 amino acids. The V and J ends lost 2 bases and 6 bases, in that order; junction bases with no gene match: 9. Germline assignment: CDR1 MNHEY and CDR2 SVGAGI.

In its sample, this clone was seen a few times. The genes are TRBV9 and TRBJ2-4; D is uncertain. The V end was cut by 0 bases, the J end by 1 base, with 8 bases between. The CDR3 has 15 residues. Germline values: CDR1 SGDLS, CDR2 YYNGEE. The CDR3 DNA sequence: TGTGCCAGCAGCGTAGACCAGGCGGCCAAAAACATTCAGTACTTC. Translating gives CASSVDQAAKNIQYF. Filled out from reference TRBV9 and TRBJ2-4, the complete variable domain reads DSGVTQTPKHLITATGQRVTLRCSPRSGDLSVYWYQQSLDQGLQFLIQYYNGEERAKGNILERFSAQQFPDLHSELNLSSLELGDSALYFCASSVDQAAKNIQYFGAGTRLSVL.

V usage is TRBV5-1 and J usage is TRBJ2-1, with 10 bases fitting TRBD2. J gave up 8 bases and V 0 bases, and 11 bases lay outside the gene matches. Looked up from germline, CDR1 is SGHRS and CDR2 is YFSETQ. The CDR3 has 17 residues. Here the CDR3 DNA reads TGCGCCAGCAGCTTGGCCGCGAGCGGGAGGGTGAGCGATGAGCAGTTCTTC. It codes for CASSLAASGRVSDEQFF.

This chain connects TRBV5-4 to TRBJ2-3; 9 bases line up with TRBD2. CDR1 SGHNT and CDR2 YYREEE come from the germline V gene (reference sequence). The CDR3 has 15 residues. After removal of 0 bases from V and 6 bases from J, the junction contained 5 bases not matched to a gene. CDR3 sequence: CASSLGLAGTDTQYF. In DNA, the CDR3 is TGTGCCAGCAGCTTGGGGCTAGCGGGAACGGATACGCAGTATTTT.

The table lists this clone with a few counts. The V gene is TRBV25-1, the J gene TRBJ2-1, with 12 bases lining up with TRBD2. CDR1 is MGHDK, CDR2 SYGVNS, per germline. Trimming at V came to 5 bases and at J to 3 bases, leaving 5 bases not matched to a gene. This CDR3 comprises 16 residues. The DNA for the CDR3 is TGTGCCAGCAGTCGACTAGCGGGGGCAGACTACAATGAGCAGTTCTTC. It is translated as CASSRLAGADYNEQFF. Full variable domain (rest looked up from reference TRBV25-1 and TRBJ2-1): EADIYQTPRYLVIGTGKKITLECSQTMGHDKMYWYQQDPGMELHLIHYSYGVNSTEKGDLSSESTVSRIRTEHFPLTLESARPSHTSQYLCASSRLAGADYNEQFFGPGTRLTVL.

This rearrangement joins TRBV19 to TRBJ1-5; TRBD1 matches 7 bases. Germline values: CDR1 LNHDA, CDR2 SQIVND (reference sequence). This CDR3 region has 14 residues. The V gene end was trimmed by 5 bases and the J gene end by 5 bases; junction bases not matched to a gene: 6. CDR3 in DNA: TGTGCCAGTAGTGAACAGGGGTCGGATCAGCCCCAGCATTTT. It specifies CASSEQGSDQPQHF.

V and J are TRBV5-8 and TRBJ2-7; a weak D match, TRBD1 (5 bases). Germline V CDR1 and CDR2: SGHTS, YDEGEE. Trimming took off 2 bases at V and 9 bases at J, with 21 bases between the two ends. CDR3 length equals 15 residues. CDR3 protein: CASSLGGDTGVGQYF. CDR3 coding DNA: TGTGCCAGCAGCTTAGGTGGTGATACAGGAGTAGGGCAGTACTTC.

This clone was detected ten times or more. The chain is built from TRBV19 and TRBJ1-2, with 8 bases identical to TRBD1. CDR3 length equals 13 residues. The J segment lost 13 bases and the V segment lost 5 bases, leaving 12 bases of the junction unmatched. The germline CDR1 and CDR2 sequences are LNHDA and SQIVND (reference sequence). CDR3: CASSRDRTSSSTF. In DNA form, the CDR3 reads TGTGCCAGTAGTCGGGACAGGACCTCATCCAGCACCTTC. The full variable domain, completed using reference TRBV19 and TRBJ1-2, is DGGITQSPKYLFRKEGQNVTLSCEQNLNHDAMYWYRQDPGQGLRLIYYSQIVNDFQKGDIAEGYSVSREKKESFPLTVTSAQKNPTAFYLCASSRDRTSSSTFGSGTRLTVV.

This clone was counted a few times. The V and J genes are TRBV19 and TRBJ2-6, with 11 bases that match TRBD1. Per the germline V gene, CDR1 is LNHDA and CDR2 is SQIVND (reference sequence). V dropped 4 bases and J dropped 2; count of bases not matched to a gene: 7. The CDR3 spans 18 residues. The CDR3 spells CASSTGTGGAAGANVLTF. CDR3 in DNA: TGTGCCAGTAGTACCGGGACAGGGGGGGCGGCTGGGGCCAACGTCCTGACTTTC.

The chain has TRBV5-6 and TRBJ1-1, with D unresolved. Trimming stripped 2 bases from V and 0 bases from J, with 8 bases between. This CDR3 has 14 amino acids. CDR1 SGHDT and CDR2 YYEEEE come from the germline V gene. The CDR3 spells CASSFRIVNTEAFF. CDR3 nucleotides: TGTGCCAGCAGCTTCAGGATTGTGAACACTGAAGCTTTCTTT.

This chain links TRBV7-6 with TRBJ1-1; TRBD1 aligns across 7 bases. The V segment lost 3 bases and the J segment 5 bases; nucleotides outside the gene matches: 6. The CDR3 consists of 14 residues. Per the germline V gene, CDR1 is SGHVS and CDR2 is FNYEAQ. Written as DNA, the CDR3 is TGTGCCAGCAGCTTCCAGGGGGTAGGGACTGAAGCTTTCTTT. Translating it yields CASSFQGVGTEAFF.

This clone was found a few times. The CDR3 here is CASSVRDRGLSGELFF. The CDR3 coding sequence is TGTGCCAGCAGCGTACGGGACAGGGGGCTGTCCGGGGAGCTGTTTTTT. V and J are TRBV5-6 and TRBJ2-2, with 12 bases that match TRBD1. The J segment lost 6 bases and the V segment lost 4 bases, leaving 7 bases of the junction unmatched. Germline CDR1 is SGHDT and CDR2 is YYEEEE. CDR3 length equals 16 residues.

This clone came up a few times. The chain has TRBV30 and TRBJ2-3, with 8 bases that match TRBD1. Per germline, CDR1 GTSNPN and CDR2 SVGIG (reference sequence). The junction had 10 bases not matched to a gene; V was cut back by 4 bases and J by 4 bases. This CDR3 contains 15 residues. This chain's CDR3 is CAWNQGASDADTQYF. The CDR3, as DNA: TGTGCCTGGAACCAGGGGGCATCTGACGCAGATACGCAGTATTTT.